Shown below are 26 T cell receptor beta chains from a single sample sequenced in a study of shared clonotypes between healthy human individuals (dated by TCRdb to 2020 to 2021). Receptor amplification or capture employed the immunoSEQ multiplex PCR assay. The table comes from immuneACCESS by way of TCRdb, which keeps in-frame sequences with V and J called. Part of the clones is missing from these tables; in studies checked, under half for an unresolved V gene and the rest for unknown reasons. In all, the sample holds 2 million to 2.5 million clones, and 85% to 95% of those were seen once. Of the sample, 0.3% to 0.45% falls within the top ten clones. Sequencing was carried out using naive CD4+ T cells from PBMCs. The cell subset or site label on this specimen signifies: CD45RA+ positively selected. These receptor sequences come from a man between 18 and 35 years old in good health. Some clones in this sample may be carry-over from other donors' samples.

CDR3 residues: CSVEFLKAGASTDTQYF. The CDR3 DNA is TGCAGCGTTGAATTCCTCAAGGCGGGGGCTAGCACAGATACGCAGTATTTT. The V call is TRBV29-1, the J call TRBJ2-3; TRBD2 might be the D (7 bases). The CDR3 covers 17 residues. Germline V gene data show CDR1 as SQVTM and CDR2 as ANQGSEA. V was cut by 2 bases and J by 0 bases, with 18 bases left in between.

This clone has just one count. The rearrangement uses TRBV29-1 and TRBJ1-2, with unresolved D. The germline V gene encodes CDR1 SQVTM and CDR2 ANQGSEA. Trimming pared 2 bases from V and 4 bases from J, leaving 14 bases between. The CDR3 loop spans 14 amino acids. The CDR3 is CSVEWQGLRYGYTF. The DNA of the CDR3 is TGCAGCGTTGAATGGCAAGGCCTACGCTATGGCTACACCTTC.

The chain carries TRBV6-6 and TRBJ2-7; no definite D call. CDR1 is MNHNY and CDR2 is SVGAGI in the germline V gene (reference sequence). The length of the CDR3 is 14 residues. Trimming stripped 4 bases from V and 4 bases from J, with 14 bases between. CDR3 region: CASSSPVRVYEQYF. The CDR3 region has the DNA TGTGCCAGCAGTTCACCAGTACGGGTTTACGAGCAGTACTTC.

The genes are TRBV11-2 and TRBJ2-1, with D possibly TRBD2 on 6 matching bases. Germline V gene lookup returns CDR1 SGHAT and CDR2 FQNNGV. With 2 bases removed from V and 6 bases from J, the gap between germline ends came to 14 bases. The CDR3 is made up of 15 amino acids. The CDR3 region has the DNA TGTGCCAGCAGCTTAAGGCGGGACGGGGGCAATGAGCAGTTCTTC. Translation: CASSLRRDGGNEQFF.

V usage is TRBV10-3 and J usage is TRBJ2-1; TRBD2 matches at 9 bases. Per the germline V gene, CDR1 is ENHRY and CDR2 is SYGVKD. This CDR3 is 14 amino acids long. J gave up 0 bases and V 8 bases, and 2 bases lay outside the gene matches. The CDR3, as DNA: TGTGCCATCCTAGCGGGGCCCTCCTACAATGAGCAGTTCTTC. The encoded protein is CAILAGPSYNEQFF.

This clone has more than one count but fewer than ten. The chain has TRBV9 and TRBJ2-7; D tentatively fits TRBD1 or TRBD2 (5 bases each). This CDR3 has 15 residues. CDR1 and CDR2 from the germline V gene are SGDLS and YYNGEE. V dropped 4 bases and J dropped 3 bases, with 17 bases sitting between them. As DNA, the CDR3 is TGTGCCAGCAGCATAAGGGACGTCTTCGTCTACGAGCAGTACTTC. It specifies CASSIRDVFVYEQYF.

This chain connects TRBV1 to TRBJ2-7. TRBV1 is a pseudogene segment. The CDR3 sequence is 19 residues long. The CDR3 bases are TGCACCAGCAGCCAGGCCCGGGGGCGGCGGCCTGGGGATCCCTACGAGCAGTACTTC. Protein product: CTSSQARGRRPGDPYEQYF.

The chain uses TRBV29-1 and TRBJ2-7; 10 nucleotides line up with TRBD2. Germline-derived CDR1 and CDR2 are SQVTM and ANQGSEA. Trimming at V came to 2 bases and at J to 0 bases, leaving 7 bases not matched to a gene. The CDR3 is made up of 16 amino acids. The CDR3 spells CSVELAGAQSSYEQYF. CDR3 bases: TGCAGCGTTGAACTAGCGGGAGCCCAAAGCTCCTACGAGCAGTACTTC.

V gene TRBV7-3 combines with J gene TRBJ2-5, with 10 bases matching TRBD1. The germline V gene has CDR1 SGHTA and CDR2 FQGTGA. Trimming cost V 5 bases and J 5 bases; bases outside gene matches: 17. This CDR3 contains 18 residues. The CDR3 DNA reads as TGTGCCAGCAGCCTCCATCCTCTTCCCGGGACAGGGGATGAGACCCAGTACTTC. Translation: CASSLHPLPGTGDETQYF. The full variable domain, its missing parts supplied by reference TRBV7-3 and TRBJ2-5, is GAGVSQTPSNKVTEKGKYVELRCDPISGHTALYWYRQSLGQGPEFLIYFQGTGAADDSGLPNDRFFAVRPEGSVSTLKIQRTERGDSAVYLCASSLHPLPGTGDETQYFGPGTRLLVL.

The chain employs TRBV5-1 and TRBJ2-3; 8 bases match TRBD1. V lost 4 bases, J lost 14 bases, and 9 bases stayed unmatched. Germline CDR1 SGHRS, CDR2 YFSETQ. The CDR3 length is 12 residues. CDR3 DNA sequence: TGCGCCAGCAGCCGAGGACAGGGCGGCTCGTATTTT. Amino acid sequence: CASSRGQGGSYF.

The V call is TRBV7-7, the J call TRBJ2-5; D is ambiguous. This CDR3 contains 14 residues. The ends were cut back, 8 bases at V and 5 bases at J, with 18 bases in the middle. CDR1 SSHAT and CDR2 FNYEAQ come from the germline V gene (reference sequence). The CDR3 protein is CASGRTFSWETQYF. CDR3 bases: TGTGCCAGCGGTCGGACCTTTTCATGGGAGACCCAGTACTTC.

The J gene is TRBJ2-1, the V gene TRBV5-1, with TRBD1 matching over 11 bases. Trimming at V came to 4 bases and at J to 8 bases, leaving 8 bases not matched to a gene. The CDR3 has 15 residues. Germline lookup yields CDR1 SGHRS and CDR2 YFSETQ. CDR3: CASSRGQGVVDEQFF. In DNA, the CDR3 is TGCGCCAGCAGCCGGGGACAGGGGGTCGTCGATGAGCAGTTCTTC.

This chain links TRBV28 with TRBJ2-3; unclear D gene. The CDR3 totals 14 residues. Germline V CDR1 and CDR2: MDHEN, SYDVKM. The ends were cut back, 3 bases at V and 0 bases at J, with 7 bases in the middle. CDR3 DNA: TGTGCCAGCAGTTTGGGGTGGAGCACAGATACGCAGTATTTT. It encodes CASSLGWSTDTQYF.

The chain combines TRBV2 with TRBJ2-2, with D unclear. This CDR3 region has 13 residues. The ends were cut back, 1 base at V and 7 bases at J, with 7 bases in the middle. CDR1 is SNHLY, CDR2 FYNNEI, per germline. This CDR3 is CASSEVTRGELFF. CDR3 DNA: TGTGCCAGCAGTGAAGTGACCCGCGGGGAGCTGTTTTTT.

This clone showed up just once. The chain is built from TRBV7-3 and TRBJ2-3; 8 bases align to TRBD2. Trimming removed 4 bases from V and 1 base from J; junction bases left unmatched: 10. The length of the CDR3 is 17 residues. Germline CDR1 SGHTA, CDR2 FQGTGA. CDR3 in DNA: TGTGCCAGCAGCTCCAGACCAAAGACTAGCGGCACAGATACGCAGTATTTT. This translates into CASSSRPKTSGTDTQYF. The full variable domain, rest sourced from reference TRBV7-3 and TRBJ2-3, is GAGVSQTPSNKVTEKGKYVELRCDPISGHTALYWYRQSLGQGPEFLIYFQGTGAADDSGLPNDRFFAVRPEGSVSTLKIQRTERGDSAVYLCASSSRPKTSGTDTQYFGPGTRLTVL.

V gene TRBV5-1 combines with J gene TRBJ2-2, with TRBD2 as a possible D gene (5 bases). The CDR3 runs 14 residues. The germline V gene encodes CDR1 SGHRS and CDR2 YFSETQ. V dropped 6 bases and J dropped 0 bases, with 9 bases sitting between them. The DNA for the CDR3 is TGCGCCAGCATGAGCGGAGCGAACACCGGGGAGCTGTTTTTT. This codes for CASMSGANTGELFF.

This clone was counted only a few times. The chain recombines TRBV7-9 with TRBJ1-5; a possible D gene is TRBD1 (6 bases). The germline V gene has CDR1 SEHNR and CDR2 FQNEAQ (reference sequence). This CDR3 region has 15 residues. Trimming left V 3 bases short and J 9 bases short, with 18 bases between. CDR3: CASSFRTVPSWPQHF. DNA for the CDR3: TGTGCCAGCAGCTTCAGGACAGTCCCATCTTGGCCCCAGCATTTT.

This chain's CDR3 is CASSRVDGSLGNEQFF. The CDR3 nucleotides are TGTGCCAGTAGTAGAGTAGACGGGAGTCTGGGCAATGAGCAGTTCTTC. J is TRBJ2-1 and V is TRBV19; perhaps TRBD2 as D (6 bases). Deletions cut 4 bases from V and 6 bases from J, with 19 bases between. Germline assignment: CDR1 LNHDA and CDR2 SQIVND (reference sequence). This CDR3 is built from 16 residues. Combining the CDR3 with reference TRBV19 and TRBJ2-1 gives the whole variable domain DGGITQSPKYLFRKEGQNVTLSCEQNLNHDAMYWYRQDPGQGLRLIYYSQIVNDFQKGDIAEGYSVSREKKESFPLTVTSAQKNPTAFYLCASSRVDGSLGNEQFFGPGTRLTVL.

This chain uses TRBV2 with TRBJ2-7; D is undetermined. Between the trimmed V and J ends, which lost 4 bases and 2 bases, there was a span of 12 bases. This CDR3 region has 14 residues. The germline V gene has CDR1 SNHLY and CDR2 FYNNEI. The CDR3 reads CASSGGYVTYEQYF. CDR3 DNA: TGTGCCAGCAGTGGGGGTTATGTCACCTACGAGCAGTACTTC. Drawing the rest from reference TRBV2 and TRBJ2-7, the complete variable domain is EPEVTQTPSHQVTQMGQEVILRCVPISNHLYFYWYRQILGQKVEFLVSFYNNEISEKSEIFDDQFSVERPDGSNFTLKIRSTKLEDSAMYFCASSGGYVTYEQYFGPGTRLTVT.

V gene TRBV5-6 combines with J gene TRBJ2-7, with TRBD2 matching 13 bases. V trimming: 3 bases; J trimming: 6 bases; junction bases outside the gene matches: 12. This CDR3 has 17 residues. Germline V lookup: CDR1 SGHDT, CDR2 YYEEEE. The CDR3 DNA sequence: TGTGCCAGCAGCTACCTCCGGACTAGCGGGGGCTCTGGCGAGCAGTACTTC. Protein product: CASSYLRTSGGSGEQYF.

The rearrangement joins TRBV18 to TRBJ2-2; D is perhaps TRBD1 (5 bases). V was cut by 0 bases and J by 4 bases, with 12 bases left in between. The CDR3 is 16 residues long. Germline values: CDR1 KGHSH, CDR2 LQKENI. The DNA for the CDR3 is TGTGCCAGCTCACCACCGGGCAGGGAAGGCACCGGGGAGCTGTTTTTT. As protein: CASSPPGREGTGELFF. Full variable domain (missing parts from reference TRBV18 and TRBJ2-2): NAGVMQNPRHLVRRRGQEARLRCSPMKGHSHVYWYRQLPEEGLKFMVYLQKENIIDESGMPKERFSAEFPKEGPSILRIQQVVRGDSAAYFCASSPPGREGTGELFFGEGSRLTVL.

The chain is built from TRBV30 and TRBJ1-2, with D possibly matching TRBD1 (5 bases). Trimming left V 2 bases short and J 4 bases short, with 8 bases between. The CDR3 has 12 amino acids. Germline V CDR1 and CDR2: GTSNPN, SVGIG (reference sequence). The CDR3 sequence is CAWSKGPYGYTF. In DNA, the CDR3 is TGTGCCTGGAGTAAGGGGCCCTATGGCTACACCTTC.

V gene TRBV5-1 combines with J gene TRBJ2-3; D call uncertain. V dropped 4 bases and J dropped 4 bases, with 10 bases sitting between them. Germline lookup yields CDR1 SGHRS and CDR2 YFSETQ. This CDR3 is built from 13 residues. The CDR3 reads CASSASRPDTQYF. As DNA, the CDR3 is TGCGCCAGCAGCGCCAGCCGGCCAGATACGCAGTATTTT.

The chain carries TRBV6-6 and TRBJ1-5; 9 bases map to TRBD1. Germline loops: CDR1 MNHNY, CDR2 SVGAGI (reference sequence). V lost 6 bases and J lost 5; bases outside the gene matches: 5. This CDR3 contains 14 residues. The CDR3 is CASSDRGGYQPQHF. CDR3 sequence (DNA): TGTGCCAGCAGCGACAGGGGGGGATATCAGCCCCAGCATTTT.

This chain connects TRBV5-6 to TRBJ2-4; no definite D call. Germline lookup yields CDR1 SGHDT and CDR2 YYEEEE. The CDR3 is 18 amino acids. V was cut by 4 bases and J by 0 bases, with 20 bases left in between. The CDR3 is CASSPKSGVAIAKNIQYF. CDR3 bases: TGTGCCAGCAGCCCGAAGTCTGGGGTCGCCATAGCCAAAAACATTCAGTACTTC.

This chain uses TRBV6-6 with TRBJ1-4, with TRBD1 identical over 7 bases. The germline CDR1 and CDR2 sequences are MNHNY and SVGAGI (reference sequence). The CDR3 covers 15 residues. J was trimmed by 2 bases and V by 6 bases; bases with no gene match: 6. In DNA, the CDR3 is TGTGCCAGCAGACCCCCGGGACAGACTAATGAAAAACTGTTTTTT. Encoded protein: CASRPPGQTNEKLFF.